The clone carrying this T cell receptor beta chain has just a few counts. The data are from a study of patients and donors after allogeneic stem cell transplantation. Trimming pared 3 bases from V and 3 bases from J, leaving 12 bases between. The CDR3 consists of 15 residues. TCRdb recomputed calls from the RT-PCR reads with MiXCR, one row per CDR3 protein. The sample contains about 960,000 distinct CDR3 sequences, approximately 18% of which appear only once. Sequencing was carried out using blood, either unsorted or a sorted T cell fraction (not recorded which). This sequence originates from a human donor who was either an allogeneic HSCT recipient or a stem cell or donor lymphocyte infusion donor (not recorded which). It is not recorded whose cells these are; they may come from a transplant donor. The chain has TRBV12-3 or TRBV12-4 and TRBJ2-1, with TRBD1 as a possible D gene (5 bases). CDR3 in amino acids: CASSFRAQGYNEQFF. CDR3 sequence (DNA): TGTGCCAGCAGTTTCAGGGCCCAAGGCTACAATGAGCAGTTCTTC.